Listed below are T cell receptor beta chains from one sample, sequenced in a study of response to subunit inactivated influenza vaccine. TCRdb itself ran the RT-PCR reads through MiXCR, one entry per CDR3 protein. Of some 600,000 distinct CDR3 sequences listed, 14% are singletons. The input for sequencing was PBMCs from blood, taken around two weeks before vaccination. The source is a man aged 45-60 years who received an inactivated influenza vaccine. Each CDR3 is given with its conserved first and last residue. The D gene is left open where the match is weak. Clone size, where shown, is once, few, many, or a class for clones that have expanded.

J gene,D gene,clone size,V gene,CDR3 DNA,CDR3 protein
TRBJ2-2,TRBD1,few,TRBV20-1,TGCAGTGCTAGCCAGGGGGCGCTTCACGGGGAGCTGTTTTTT,CSASQGALHGELFF
TRBJ2-5,.,few,TRBV20-1,TGCAGTGCTAGGGCCCCGCTGGGTCCACAAGAGACCCAGTACTTC,CSARAPLGPQETQYF
TRBJ2-7,.,.,TRBV6-6,TGTGCCAGCACGGCCGAGGGTACCTACGAGCAGTACTTC,CASTAEGTYEQYF
TRBJ1-4,.,.,TRBV23-1,TGCGCCAGCAGTCAACCGCGGGGAGGAAAGGAAAAACTGTTTTTT,CASSQPRGGKEKLFF
TRBJ1-2,.,.,TRBV29-1,TGCAGCGTTCAAAGAACAGGGATGCATGGCTACACCTTC,CSVQRTGMHGYTF
TRBJ2-3,.,.,TRBV28,TGTGCCAGCAGACCGGGACAACCGAATACGCAGTATTTT,CASRPGQPNTQYF
TRBJ2-2,.,many,TRBV28,TGTGCCACCCGACGTACGAACACCGGGGAGCTGTTTTTT,CATRRTNTGELFF
TRBJ1-2,TRBD1,many,TRBV27,TGTGCCAGCAGTTTTCGCGGAGACAGGGACGGCTACACCTTC,CASSFRGDRDGYTF
TRBJ2-2,TRBD1,few,TRBV10-3,TGTGCCATCAGTGATAGTTCGGACAGGGTAGTTACCGGGGAGCTGTTTTTT,CAISDSSDRVVTGELFF
TRBJ1-5,.,few,TRBV6-5,TGTGCCAGCAGTTACGACGACAGGACGCAGCCCCAGCATTTT,CASSYDDRTQPQHF
TRBJ2-1,.,.,TRBV5-1,TGCGCCAGCAGCTTGCCCGGACTGGCATATTACAATGAGCAGTTCTTC,CASSLPGLAYYNEQFF
TRBJ1-4,.,.,TRBV7-2,TGTGCCAGCAGCTTAGATATCGGCAGGGGTTGGGAAAAACTGTTTTTT,CASSLDIGRGWEKLFF
TRBJ1-1,.,many,TRBV5-1,TGCGCCAGCAGCTTCACAGGGACCACTGAAGCTTTCTTT,CASSFTGTTEAFF
TRBJ1-1,.,few,TRBV27,TGTGCCAGCGGGTTGTTAGGAATGAACACTGAAGCTTTCTTT,CASGLLGMNTEAFF
TRBJ1-4,.,few,TRBV4-2,TGTGCCAGCAGCCAAGAGAGGACCAGGTCTAATGAAAAACTGTTTTTT,CASSQERTRSNEKLFF
TRBJ2-5,.,many,TRBV28,TGTGCCAGCAGTCCGAGACAGAGGGCGAGGGCCCAAGAGACCCAGTACTTC,CASSPRQRARAQETQYF
TRBJ2-7,TRBD1,.,TRBV20-1,TGCAGTGCCCCCCGGACAGGGGTCTACGAGCAGTACTTC,CSAPRTGVYEQYF